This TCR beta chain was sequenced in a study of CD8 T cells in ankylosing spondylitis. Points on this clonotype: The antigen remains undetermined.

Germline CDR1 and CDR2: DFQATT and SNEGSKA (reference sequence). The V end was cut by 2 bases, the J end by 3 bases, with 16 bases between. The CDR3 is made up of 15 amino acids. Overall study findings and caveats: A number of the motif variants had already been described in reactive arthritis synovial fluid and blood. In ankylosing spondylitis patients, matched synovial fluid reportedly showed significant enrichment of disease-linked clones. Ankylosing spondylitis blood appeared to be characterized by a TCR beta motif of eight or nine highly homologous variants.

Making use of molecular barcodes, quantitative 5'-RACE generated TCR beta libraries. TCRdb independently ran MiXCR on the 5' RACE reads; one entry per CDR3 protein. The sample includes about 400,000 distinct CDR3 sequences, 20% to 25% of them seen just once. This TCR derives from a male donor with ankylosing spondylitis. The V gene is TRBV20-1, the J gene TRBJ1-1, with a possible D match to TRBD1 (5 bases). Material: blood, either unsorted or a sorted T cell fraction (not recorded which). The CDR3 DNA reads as TGCAGTGCTAGACTAAGACAGTTACCTCACACTGAAGCTTTCTTT. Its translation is CSARLRQLPHTEAFF.